These 4 T cell receptor beta chains came from one sample sequenced in a study of regulatory T cells in long-lasting Graves disease. Arm-PCR of CDR3 regions and iRepertoire HTBI primers were used to build TCR beta libraries. One entry per CDR3 protein results from TCRdb running MiXCR on the multiplex PCR reads. This repertoire shows about 610,000 distinct CDR3 sequences, about 16% found once; its top ten account for 12%. Time point indicated: newly diagnosed GD, antithyroid drugs for less than 3 months. Construction of the TCR library relied on RNA isolated from PBMCs. This sample also belongs to another study, concerning T cells in Graves' hyperthyroidism and ophthalmopathy.

The specimen was peripheral blood mononuclear cells (PBMCs), collected at new diagnosis, from a patient treated with antithyroid drugs. These TCRs come from a man between 18 and 35 years old with Graves disease.

The rearrangement joins TRBV20-1 to TRBJ2-7; 13 bases are a match to TRBD2. Trimming took 0 bases from V and 5 from J; bases not matched to a gene: 4. CDR1 and CDR2 from the germline V gene are DFQATT and SNEGSKA (reference sequence). The CDR3 is 15 amino acids. The CDR3 region has the DNA TGCAGTGCTAGAGATCCCGGGACTAGCGGGGACGAGCAGTACTTC. As protein: CSARDPGTSGDEQYF.

Details on this clonotype: A much bigger clone sits one base away, suggesting this may be a read error. The rearrangement joins TRBV6-5 to TRBJ2-7; D may be TRBD1 (5 bases). Germline CDR1 is MNHEY and CDR2 is SVGAGI. V gave up 2 bases and J gave up 3 bases, with 8 bases separating them. This CDR3 has 13 residues. CDR3 nucleotides: TGTGCCAGCAGTTACGGCAGGGACTACGAGCAGTACTTC. This gives the protein CASSYGRDYEQYF.

V usage is TRBV7-9 and J usage is TRBJ2-7; perhaps D is TRBD1 or TRBD2 (5 bases each). V lost 7 bases, J lost 1 base, and 11 bases lay in between. The CDR3 is made up of 13 amino acids. CDR1 SEHNR and CDR2 FQNEAQ come from the germline V gene (reference sequence). CDR3 sequence: CASNMGVSYEQYF. CDR3 sequence (DNA): TGTGCCAGCAATATGGGGGTTTCCTACGAGCAGTACTTC. Full variable domain (remainder filled in from reference TRBV7-9 and TRBJ2-7): DTGVSQNPRHKITKRGQNVTFRCDPISEHNRLYWYRQTLGQGPEFLTYFQNEAQLEKSRLLSDRFSAERPKGSFSTLEIQRTEQGDSAMYLCASNMGVSYEQYFGPGTRLTVT.

This clonotype came up many times. The chain couples TRBV12-3 or TRBV12-4 to TRBJ1-3; D gene ambiguous. The CDR3 length is 11 residues. The V and J ends lost 1 base and 5 bases respectively, with 0 bases between them. In DNA, the CDR3 is TGTGCCAGCAGTTTAGGAAACACCATATATTTT. Protein: CASSLGNTIYF.